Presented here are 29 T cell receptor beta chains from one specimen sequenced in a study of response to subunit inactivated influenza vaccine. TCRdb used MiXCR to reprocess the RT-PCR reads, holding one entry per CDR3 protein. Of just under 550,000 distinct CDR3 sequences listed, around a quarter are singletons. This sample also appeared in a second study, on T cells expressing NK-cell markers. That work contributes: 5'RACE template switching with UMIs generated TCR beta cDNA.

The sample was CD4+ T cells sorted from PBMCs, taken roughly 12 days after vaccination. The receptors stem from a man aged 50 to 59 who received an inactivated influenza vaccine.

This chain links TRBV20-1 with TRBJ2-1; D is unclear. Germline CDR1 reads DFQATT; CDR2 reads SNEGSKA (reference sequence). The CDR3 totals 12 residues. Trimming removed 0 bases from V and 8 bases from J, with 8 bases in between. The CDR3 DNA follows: TGCAGTGCTAGAGACACTTGGGATGAGCAGTTCTTC. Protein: CSARDTWDEQFF.

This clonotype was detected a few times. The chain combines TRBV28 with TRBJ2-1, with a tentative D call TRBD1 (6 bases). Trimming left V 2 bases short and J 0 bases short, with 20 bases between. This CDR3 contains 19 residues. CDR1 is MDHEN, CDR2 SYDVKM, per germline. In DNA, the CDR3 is TGTGCCAGCAGTTTACTTCAGGGGCTAAGGGGGAGCTCCTACAATGAGCAGTTCTTC. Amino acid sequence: CASSLLQGLRGSSYNEQFF.

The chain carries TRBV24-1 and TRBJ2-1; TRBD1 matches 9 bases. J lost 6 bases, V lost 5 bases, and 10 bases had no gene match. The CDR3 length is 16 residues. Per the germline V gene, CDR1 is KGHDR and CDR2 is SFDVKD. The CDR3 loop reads CATSGKQGALVNEQFF. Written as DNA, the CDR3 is TGTGCCACCAGTGGAAAACAGGGGGCCTTGGTCAATGAGCAGTTCTTC.

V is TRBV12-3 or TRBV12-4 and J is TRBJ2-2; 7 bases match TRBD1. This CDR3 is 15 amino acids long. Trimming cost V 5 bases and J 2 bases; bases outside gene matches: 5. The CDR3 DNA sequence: TGTGCCAGCAGTACTAGACAGGGTAACACCGGGGAGCTGTTTTTT. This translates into CASSTRQGNTGELFF.

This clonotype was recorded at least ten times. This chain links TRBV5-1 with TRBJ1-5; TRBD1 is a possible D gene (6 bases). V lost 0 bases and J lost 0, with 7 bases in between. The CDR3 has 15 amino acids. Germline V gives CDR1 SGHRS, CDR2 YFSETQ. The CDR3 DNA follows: TGCGCCAGCAGCTTGGAGGGGGATAGCAATCAGCCCCAGCATTTT. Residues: CASSLEGDSNQPQHF.

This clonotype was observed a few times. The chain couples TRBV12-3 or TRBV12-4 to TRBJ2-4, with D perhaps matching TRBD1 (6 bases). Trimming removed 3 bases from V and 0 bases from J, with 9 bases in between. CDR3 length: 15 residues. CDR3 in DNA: TGTGCCAGCAGTTTGGGCAGGGGAGCCAAAAACATTCAGTACTTC. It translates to CASSLGRGAKNIQYF.

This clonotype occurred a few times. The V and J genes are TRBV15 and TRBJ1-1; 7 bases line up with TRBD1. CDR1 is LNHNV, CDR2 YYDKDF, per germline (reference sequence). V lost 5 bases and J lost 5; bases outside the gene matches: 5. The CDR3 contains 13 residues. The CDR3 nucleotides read TGTGCCACCAGCGGGCAGGGGGGAACTGAAGCTTTCTTT. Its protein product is CATSGQGGTEAFF.

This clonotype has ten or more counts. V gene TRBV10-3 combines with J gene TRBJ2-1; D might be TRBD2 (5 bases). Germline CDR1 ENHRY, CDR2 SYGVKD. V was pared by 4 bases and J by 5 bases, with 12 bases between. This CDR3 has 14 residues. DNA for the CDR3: TGTGCCATCAGTGCTATCGGGAACAACAATGAGCAGTTCTTC. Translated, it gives CAISAIGNNNEQFF.

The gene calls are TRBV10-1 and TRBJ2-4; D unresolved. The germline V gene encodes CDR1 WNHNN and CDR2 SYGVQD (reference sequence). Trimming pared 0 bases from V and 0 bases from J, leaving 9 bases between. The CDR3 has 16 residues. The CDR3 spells CASSESTELAKNIQYF. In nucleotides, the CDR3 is TGCGCCAGCAGTGAGTCGACGGAGTTAGCCAAAAACATTCAGTACTTC.

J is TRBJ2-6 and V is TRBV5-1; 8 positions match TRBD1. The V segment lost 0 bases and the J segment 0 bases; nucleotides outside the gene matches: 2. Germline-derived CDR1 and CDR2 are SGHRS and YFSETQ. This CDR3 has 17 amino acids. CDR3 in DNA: TGCGCCAGCAGCTTGGACAGGGGGAGCTCTGGGGCCAACGTCCTGACTTTC. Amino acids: CASSLDRGSSGANVLTF. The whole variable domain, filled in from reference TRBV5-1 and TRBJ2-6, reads KAGVTQTPRYLIKTRGQQVTLSCSPISGHRSVSWYQQTPGQGLQFLFEYFSETQRNKGNFPGRFSGRQFSNSRSEMNVSTLELGDSALYLCASSLDRGSSGANVLTFGAGSRLTVL.

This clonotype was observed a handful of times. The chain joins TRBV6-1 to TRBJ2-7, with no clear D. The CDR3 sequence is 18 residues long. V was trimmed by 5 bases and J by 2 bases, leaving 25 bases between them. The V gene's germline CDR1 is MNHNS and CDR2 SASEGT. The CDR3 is CASSPNRAKISRTYEQYF. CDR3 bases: TGTGCCAGCAGTCCTAACCGGGCCAAAATTAGCAGGACCTACGAGCAGTACTTC.

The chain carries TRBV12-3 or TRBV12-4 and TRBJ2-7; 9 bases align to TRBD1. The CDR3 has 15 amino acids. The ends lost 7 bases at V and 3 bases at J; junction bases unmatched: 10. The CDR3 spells CASNLSGTGRYEQYF. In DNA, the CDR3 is TGTGCCAGCAACTTATCCGGGACAGGGCGCTACGAGCAGTACTTC.

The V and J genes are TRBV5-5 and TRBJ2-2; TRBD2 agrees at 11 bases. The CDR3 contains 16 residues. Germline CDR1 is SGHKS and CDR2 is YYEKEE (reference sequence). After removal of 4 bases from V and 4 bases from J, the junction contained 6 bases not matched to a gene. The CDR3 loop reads CASSRRTSGFTGELFF. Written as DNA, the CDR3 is TGTGCCAGCAGCCGTAGGACTAGCGGGTTCACCGGGGAGCTGTTTTTT.

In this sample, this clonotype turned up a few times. The DNA for the CDR3 is TGTGCCAGCAGCGCCCGACTTCAAGAGACCCAGTACTTC. Translation: CASSARLQETQYF. The chain has TRBV7-2 and TRBJ2-5; no clear D gene. Trimming took off 5 bases at V and 2 bases at J, with 9 bases between the two ends. Germline CDR1 is SGHTA and CDR2 is FQGNSA. The CDR3 runs 13 residues.

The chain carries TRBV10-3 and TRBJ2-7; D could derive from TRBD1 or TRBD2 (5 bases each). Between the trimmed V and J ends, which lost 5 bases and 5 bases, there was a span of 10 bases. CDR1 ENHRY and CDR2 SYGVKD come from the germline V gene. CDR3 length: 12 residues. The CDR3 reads CAISPRGDEQYF. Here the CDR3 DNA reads TGTGCCATCAGTCCACGAGGGGACGAGCAGTACTTC.

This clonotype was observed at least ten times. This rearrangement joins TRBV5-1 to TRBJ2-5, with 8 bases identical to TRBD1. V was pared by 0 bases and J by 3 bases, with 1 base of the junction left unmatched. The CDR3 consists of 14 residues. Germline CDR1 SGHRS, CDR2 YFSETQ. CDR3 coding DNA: TGCGCCAGCAGCTTGGGGACAGGGAAAGAGACCCAGTACTTC. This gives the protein CASSLGTGKETQYF.

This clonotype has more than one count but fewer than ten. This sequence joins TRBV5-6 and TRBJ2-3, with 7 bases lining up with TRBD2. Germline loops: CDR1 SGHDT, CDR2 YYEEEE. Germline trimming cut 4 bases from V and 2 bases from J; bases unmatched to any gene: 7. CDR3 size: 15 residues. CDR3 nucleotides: TGTGCCAGCAGCGGCCCCGGGACTAACACAGATACGCAGTATTTT. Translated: CASSGPGTNTDTQYF.

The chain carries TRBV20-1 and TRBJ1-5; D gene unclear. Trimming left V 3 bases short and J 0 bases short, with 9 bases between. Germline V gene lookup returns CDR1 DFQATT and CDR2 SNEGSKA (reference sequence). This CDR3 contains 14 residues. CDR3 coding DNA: TGCAGTGCTAGTCGGGGTTTTAGCAATCAGCCCCAGCATTTT. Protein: CSASRGFSNQPQHF.

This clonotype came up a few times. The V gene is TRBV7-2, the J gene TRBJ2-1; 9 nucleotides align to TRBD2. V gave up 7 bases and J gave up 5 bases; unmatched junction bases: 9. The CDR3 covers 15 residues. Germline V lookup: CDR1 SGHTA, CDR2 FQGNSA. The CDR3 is CASTRSGGYNNEQFF. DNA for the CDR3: TGTGCCAGCACCAGAAGCGGGGGGTACAACAATGAGCAGTTCTTC.

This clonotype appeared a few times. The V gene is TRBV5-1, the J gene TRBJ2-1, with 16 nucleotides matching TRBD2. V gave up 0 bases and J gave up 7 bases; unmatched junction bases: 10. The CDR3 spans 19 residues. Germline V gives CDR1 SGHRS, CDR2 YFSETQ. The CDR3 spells CASSLGIGTSGGARNEQFF. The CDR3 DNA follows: TGCGCCAGCAGCTTGGGAATAGGGACTAGCGGGGGGGCCAGAAATGAGCAGTTCTTC.

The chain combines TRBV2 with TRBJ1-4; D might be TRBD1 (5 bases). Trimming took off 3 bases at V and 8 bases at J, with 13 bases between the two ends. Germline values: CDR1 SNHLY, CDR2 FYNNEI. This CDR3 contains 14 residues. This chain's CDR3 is CASSDGGLREKLFF. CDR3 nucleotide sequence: TGTGCCAGCAGTGACGGGGGGTTACGCGAAAAACTGTTTTTT.

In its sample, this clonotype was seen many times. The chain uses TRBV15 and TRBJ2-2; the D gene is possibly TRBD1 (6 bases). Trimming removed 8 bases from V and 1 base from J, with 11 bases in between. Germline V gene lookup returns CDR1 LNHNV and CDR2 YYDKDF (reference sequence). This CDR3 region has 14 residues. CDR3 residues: CATGVGGNTGELFF. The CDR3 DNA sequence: TGTGCCACCGGTGTAGGGGGGAACACCGGGGAGCTGTTTTTT.

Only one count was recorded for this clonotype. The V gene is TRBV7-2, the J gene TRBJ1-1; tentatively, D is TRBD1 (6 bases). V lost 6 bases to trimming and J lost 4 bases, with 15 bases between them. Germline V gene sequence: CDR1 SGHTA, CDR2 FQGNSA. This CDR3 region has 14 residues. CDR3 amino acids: CASSLTGWGTEAFF. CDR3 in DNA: TGTGCCAGCAGTCTAACAGGGTGGGGCACTGAAGCTTTCTTT.

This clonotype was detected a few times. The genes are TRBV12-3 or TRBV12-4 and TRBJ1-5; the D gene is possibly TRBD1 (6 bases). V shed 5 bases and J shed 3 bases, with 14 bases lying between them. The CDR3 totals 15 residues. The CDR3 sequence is CASSPYTGTNQPQHF. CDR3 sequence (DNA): TGTGCCAGCAGTCCTTACACAGGGACCAATCAGCCCCAGCATTTT.

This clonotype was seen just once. CDR3 coding DNA: TGCGCCAGCACCGGCGGGGGGATGGGTGAAGCTTTCTTT. Translated, it gives CASTGGGMGEAFF. The chain has TRBV10-2 and TRBJ1-1, with D possibly being TRBD1 (5 bases). V was pared by 7 bases and J by 7 bases, with 16 bases between. This CDR3 comprises 13 residues. Germline loops: CDR1 WSHSY, CDR2 SAAADI.

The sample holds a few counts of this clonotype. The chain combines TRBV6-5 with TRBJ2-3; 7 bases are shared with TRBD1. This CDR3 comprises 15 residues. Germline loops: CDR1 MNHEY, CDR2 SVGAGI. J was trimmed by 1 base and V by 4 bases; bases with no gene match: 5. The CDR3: CASSSGTAGTDTQYF. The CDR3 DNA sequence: TGTGCCAGCAGTTCCGGGACAGCCGGCACAGATACGCAGTATTTT.

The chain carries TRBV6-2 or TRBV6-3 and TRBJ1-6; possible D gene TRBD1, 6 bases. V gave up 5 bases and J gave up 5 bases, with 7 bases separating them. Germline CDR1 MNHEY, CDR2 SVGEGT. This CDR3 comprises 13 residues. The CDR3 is CASSTGNNSPLHF. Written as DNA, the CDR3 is TGTGCCAGCAGTACAGGGAATAATTCACCCCTCCACTTT.

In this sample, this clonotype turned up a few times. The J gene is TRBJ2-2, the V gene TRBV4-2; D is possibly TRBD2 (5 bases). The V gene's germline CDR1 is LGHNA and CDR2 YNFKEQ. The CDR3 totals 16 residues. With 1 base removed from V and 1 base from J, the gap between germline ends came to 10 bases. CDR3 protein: CASSQAGGLNTGELFF. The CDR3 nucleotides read TGTGCCAGCAGCCAAGCGGGCGGACTGAACACCGGGGAGCTGTTTTTT.

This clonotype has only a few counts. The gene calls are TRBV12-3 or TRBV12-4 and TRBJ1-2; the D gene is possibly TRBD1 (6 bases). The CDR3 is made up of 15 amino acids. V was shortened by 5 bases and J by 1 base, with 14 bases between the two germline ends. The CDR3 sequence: CASSERTAVNYGYTF. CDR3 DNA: TGTGCCAGCAGTGAGCGGACAGCAGTTAACTATGGCTACACCTTC.